Presented here are 11 T cell receptor beta chains from one specimen sequenced in a study of blood T cells in healthy people across ages. PCR was performed a second time for about 7 to 11 cycles using a sample-barcoded 5' primer and a J-beta primer mix. Each CDR3 protein gets one entry after TCRdb re-called the 5' RACE reads with MiXCR. The sample lists roughly 1 million distinct CDR3 sequences, approximately 25% seen once, with less than 0.85% in the top ten. These same data were also listed under a study on T cells of mothers and their children.

The sequenced sample consisted of blood. Receptors originate from a girl aged 2 to 10 in good health.

This clonotype has a handful of counts. The rearrangement uses TRBV20-1 and TRBJ2-3, with a possible D match to TRBD2 (5 bases). V lost 7 bases, J lost 5 bases, and 16 bases lay in between. This CDR3 has 13 residues. The germline gives CDR1 DFQATT, CDR2 SNEGSKA (reference sequence). This chain's CDR3 is CSVTGVSGDTQYF. The CDR3 region has the DNA TGCAGTGTAACCGGGGTTTCCGGAGATACGCAGTATTTT.

This clonotype came up a few times. The rearrangement links TRBV29-1 to TRBJ2-7; the match to TRBD2 covers 10 bases. Matching the DNA end better, TRBJ2-1 makes the J call doubtful. The CDR3 covers 16 residues. The germline V gene encodes CDR1 SQVTM and CDR2 ANQGSEA. The CDR3 DNA reads TGCAGCGTTGCCCTTAGACTAGCGGGTGACTACAATGAGCAGTTCTTC. Its translation: CSVALRLAGDYNEQFF.

The chain carries TRBV20-1 and TRBJ1-1; D gene unclear. The V end lost 5 bases, the J end lost 0 bases, and 16 bases lay between the germline ends. Germline V gives CDR1 DFQATT, CDR2 SNEGSKA (reference sequence). The CDR3 has 15 amino acids. The CDR3 region is CSAQRKGYLNTEAFF. The CDR3 DNA is TGCAGTGCTCAGAGGAAAGGGTATTTGAACACTGAAGCTTTCTTT.

This clonotype has a handful of counts. This chain uses TRBV20-1 with TRBJ1-3, with D unresolved. The length of the CDR3 is 14 residues. The germline V gene encodes CDR1 DFQATT and CDR2 SNEGSKA (reference sequence). The V end lost 6 bases, the J end lost 0 bases, and 12 bases lay between the germline ends. The CDR3 nucleotides read TGCAGTGCCGACTTGGCGACCTCTGGAAACACCATATATTTT. Translating it yields CSADLATSGNTIYF.

The table lists this clonotype with a few counts. The V call is TRBV5-1, the J call TRBJ2-4; D perhaps matches TRBD1 (5 bases). The CDR3 is 14 residues long. V was clipped by 4 bases and J by 5 bases, with 13 bases between them. CDR1 is SGHRS and CDR2 is YFSETQ in the germline V gene. CDR3 coding DNA: TGCGCCAGCAGCGTTGACAGAAGGGAAAACATTCAGTACTTC. Protein: CASSVDRRENIQYF.

This clonotype showed up many times. The rearrangement uses TRBV11-3 and TRBJ2-4, with 7 bases lining up with TRBD2. Per the germline V gene, CDR1 is SGHNT and CDR2 is YENEEA. The ends lost 4 bases at V and 4 bases at J; junction bases unmatched: 13. The CDR3 is made up of 17 amino acids. This chain's CDR3 is CASSYPMGGTLKNIQYF. In DNA form, the CDR3 reads TGTGCCAGCAGCTACCCCATGGGGGGGACGCTAAAAAACATTCAGTACTTC.

The chain couples TRBV28 to TRBJ2-1; 7 nucleotides align to TRBD2. J was trimmed by 6 bases and V by 5 bases; bases with no gene match: 7. CDR3 length equals 14 residues. Germline V gene lookup returns CDR1 MDHEN and CDR2 SYDVKM. The CDR3 DNA follows: TGTGCCAGCAGTGGGGCGAAGCGGGGCAATGAGCAGTTCTTC. Its protein product is CASSGAKRGNEQFF.

J is TRBJ2-5 and V is TRBV27, with D unclear. The J call may be incorrect, as the DNA end agrees better with TRBJ2-7. The CDR3 is made up of 14 amino acids. CDR1 and CDR2 (germline): MNHEY, SMNVEV (reference sequence). In DNA, the CDR3 is TGTGCCAGCAGTCTCCTCGATTCCCACTACGAGCAGTACTTC. Protein sequence: CASSLLDSHYEQYF.

The chain recombines TRBV20-1 with TRBJ2-1, with 12 bases that match TRBD2. CDR3 length: 18 amino acids. Germline V gene lookup returns CDR1 DFQATT and CDR2 SNEGSKA (reference sequence). After removal of 0 bases from V and 1 base from J, the junction contained 7 bases not matched to a gene. The chain's CDR3 is CSARERGGLAGSYNEQFF. CDR3 sequence (DNA): TGCAGTGCTAGAGAAAGGGGCGGACTAGCGGGATCCTACAATGAGCAGTTCTTC.

CDR3 coding DNA: TGTGCCAGTAGATCGGGGGCAAATGAGCAGTTCTTC. Translation: CASRSGANEQFF. The rearrangement links TRBV7-8 to TRBJ2-1; D is tentatively TRBD1 or TRBD2 (6 bases each). With 9 bases removed from V and 7 bases from J, the gap between germline ends came to 13 bases. Germline CDR1 is SGHVS and CDR2 is FQNEAQ. The CDR3 spans 12 residues.

This clonotype was counted at least ten times. The rearrangement uses TRBV4-2 and TRBJ2-7; D is possibly TRBD1 or TRBD2 (5 bases each). Germline CDR1 is LGHNA and CDR2 is YNFKEQ. This CDR3 has 14 amino acids. The V end lost 4 bases, the J end lost 4 bases, and 14 bases lay between the germline ends. The CDR3 sequence: CASSPGGGRYEQYF. DNA of the CDR3: TGTGCCAGCAGCCCTGGTGGGGGACGATACGAGCAGTACTTC.